This T cell receptor (beta chain) comes out of a study of patients and donors after allogeneic stem cell transplantation. In TCRdb, the RT-PCR reads were re-called with MiXCR into one record per CDR3 protein. The sample lists around 150,000 distinct CDR3 sequences; approximately 37% were seen once. The sample holds a few counts of this clonotype. CDR1 is WSHSY, CDR2 SAAADI, per germline. This CDR3 is 15 amino acids long. Losses at the gene ends were 7 bases for V and 4 bases for J; bases not matched to a gene: 6. This chain links TRBV10-2 with TRBJ2-3; 12 nucleotides match TRBD2. The source of this sequence is a human donor who was either an allogeneic HSCT recipient or a stem cell or donor lymphocyte infusion donor (not recorded which). It is not recorded whose cells these are; they may come from a transplant donor. Sample: blood, either unsorted or a sorted T cell fraction (not recorded which). The CDR3 here is CASKETSGGADTQYF. In DNA form, the CDR3 reads TGCGCCAGCAAGGAGACTAGCGGGGGAGCAGATACGCAGTATTTT.